This TCR beta chain is drawn from a study of blood T cells in healthy people across ages. As to this clonotype: Compared with germline, one end of the junction differs, possibly owing to a read error.

The CDR3 has 15 residues. Per the germline V gene, CDR1 is GTSNPN and CDR2 is SVGIG (reference sequence). Using a J-beta primer mix together with a sample-barcoded 5' primer, a second PCR was run for roughly 6 to 11 cycles. TCRdb re-called the 5' RACE reads with MiXCR, one entry per CDR3 protein. The sample shows about 1.5 million distinct CDR3 sequences, approximately 40% of them seen only once. The receptor's source is a woman between 18 and 30 years old in good health. The rearrangement uses TRBV30 and TRBJ1-2; possibly TRBD1 for D (5 bases). The sequencing input was blood. Written as DNA, the CDR3 is TGTGCCTGGAGTGTCCACGAGAGGCAGGGCTATGGTTACACCTTC. Translated: CAWSVHERQGYGYTF. The whole variable domain, remainder taken from reference TRBV30 and TRBJ1-2, is SQTIHQWPATLVQPVGSPLSLECTVEGTSNPNLYWYRQAAGRGLQLLFYSVGIGQISSEVPQNLSASRPQDRQFILSSKKLLLSDSGFYLCAWSVHERQGYGYTFGSGTRLTVV.